The sequence of this T cell receptor (beta chain) was determined in a study of tumor and adjacent non-tumor tissue in lung cancer. This sample's RNA came from whole unsorted tissue. The normal lung tissue was taken more than 3 cm from the tumor edge. In the case of this clonotype: Because it lacks the conserved phenylalanine or tryptophan at the end, this CDR3 is likely a read error.

Germline lookup yields CDR1 SGHNT and CDR2 YYREEE (reference sequence). This CDR3 is 16 amino acids long. A modified ARM-PCR protocol with three rounds of nested PCR amplified TCRbeta. Each CDR3 protein gets one entry after TCRdb re-called the multiplex PCR reads with MiXCR. The sample holds roughly 75,000 distinct CDR3 sequences, around 70% seen once. The TCR originated in a woman aged 45-60 years with non-small cell lung cancer. Sequenced sample: distant non-tumor lung tissue. This chain connects TRBV5-4 to TRBJ1-5, with D maybe TRBD2 (6 bases). The DNA end lines up better with TRBJ2-3; the J call may be wrong. The CDR3 loop is CASSLGGTDSNQPQYS. The CDR3 DNA reads TGTGCCAGCAGTCTTGGAGGGACCGATAGCAATCAGCCCCAGTATTCT.